The sequence of this T cell receptor beta chain was determined in a study of post-analysis software for immune sequencing data. Overall study findings and caveats: A handful of TRBV segments were significantly more frequent in patients than in controls. TRBV5-6, TRBV5-1 and TRBV20-1 were among these segments. Under F measure analysis, samples from one preparation batch co-clustered strongly.

Unique molecular identifiers were present in the TCR beta cDNA libraries. Some 500,000 cDNA molecules were obtained per 1 to 10 million input T cells. TCRdb reprocessed the PCR reads via MiXCR and lists one record per CDR3 protein. Seen here are fewer than 900,000 distinct CDR3 sequences, 40% to 55% observed once, and the top ten hold 4.9%. Trimming cost V 6 bases and J 0 bases, with 9 bases left between them. The germline V gene encodes CDR1 SNHLY and CDR2 FYNNEI. The CDR3 consists of 14 residues. In the case of this clonotype: The antigen remains unidentified.

The clonotype was recovered from a girl aged 5-17 years with multiple sclerosis. The sequenced material came from blood. The chain links TRBV2 to TRBJ1-5; D gene unclear. CDR3 loop: CASRQEYSNQPQHF. The CDR3, as DNA: TGTGCCAGCAGGCAAGAATATAGCAATCAGCCCCAGCATTTT.